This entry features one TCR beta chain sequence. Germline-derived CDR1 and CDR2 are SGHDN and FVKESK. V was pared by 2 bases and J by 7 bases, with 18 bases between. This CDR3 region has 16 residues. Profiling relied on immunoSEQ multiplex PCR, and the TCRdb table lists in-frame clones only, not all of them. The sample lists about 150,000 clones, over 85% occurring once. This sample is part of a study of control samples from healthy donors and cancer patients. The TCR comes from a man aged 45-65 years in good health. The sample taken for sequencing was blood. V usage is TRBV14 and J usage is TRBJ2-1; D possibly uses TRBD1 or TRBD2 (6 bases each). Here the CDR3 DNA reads TGTGCCAGCAGCCAACGCAGCGGAAGGGGGGTGAATGAGCAGTTCTTC. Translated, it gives CASSQRSGRGVNEQFF. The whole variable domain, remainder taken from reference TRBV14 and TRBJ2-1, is EAGVTQFPSHSVIEKGQTVTLRCDPISGHDNLYWYRRVMGKEIKFLLHFVKESKQDESGMPNNRFLAERTGGTYSTLKVQPAELEDSGVYFCASSQRSGRGVNEQFFGPGTRLTVL.